The rows below give T cell receptor beta chains drawn from one sample of a study of blood T cell repertoires in COVID-19. The table came from immunoSEQ multiplex PCR; TCRdb's copy has only in-frame clones and leaves some out. The repertoire consists of 30,000 to 45,000 clones, with over 70% occurring once and the leading ten covering roughly 29%. The source material was peripheral blood. Receptors were obtained from an elderly man with active or convalescent COVID-19. Both conserved end residues are part of each CDR3. The order of the fields is J gene, D gene, V gene, clone size, CDR3 protein, CDR3 DNA. A D gene is named only where the DNA matches it firmly. Clone size, where shown, is once, few, many, or a class for clones that have expanded.

TRBJ1-5 | TRBD1 | TRBV3-1/TRBV3-2 | NA | CASSKRTGRDQPQHF | TGTGCCAGCAGCAAGAGGACAGGACGTGATCAGCCCCAGCATTTT
TRBJ2-7 | NA | TRBV6-5 | NA | CASRYTAVSGEQYF | TGTGCCAGCAGATACACGGCGGTCTCGGGGGAGCAGTACTTC
TRBJ1-5 | NA | TRBV30 | few | CAWSVTRDQPQHF | TGTGCCTGGAGTGTAACGAGGGATCAGCCCCAGCATTTT
TRBJ1-6 | TRBD1 | TRBV25-1 | NA | CASSERQGAGSPLHF | TGTGCCAGCAGTGAAAGACAGGGAGCCGGCTCACCCCTCCACTTT
TRBJ2-2 | NA | TRBV6-6 | NA | CASRGSSTGELFF | TGTGCCAGCAGGGGTAGCTCTACCGGGGAGCTGTTTTTT
TRBJ2-5 | NA | TRBV18 | NA | CASSPNQGHLQETQYF | TGTGCCAGCTCACCGAACCAGGGACACTTACAAGAGACCCAGTACTTC
TRBJ1-2 | TRBD1 | TRBV10-2 | NA | CASSEPDRSRYGYTF | TGCGCCAGCAGTGAGCCGGACAGGTCCCGCTATGGCTACACCTTC
TRBJ1-5 | NA | TRBV5-8 | few | CASSFFNQPQHF | TGTGCCAGCAGCTTCTTTAATCAGCCCCAGCATTTT
TRBJ2-1 | TRBD2 | TRBV7-9 | NA | CASSLGAGGSYNEQFF | TGTGCCAGCAGCTTAGGTGCGGGAGGGTCCTACAATGAGCAGTTCTTC
TRBJ2-5 | NA | TRBV2 | once | CASSFDSQETQYF | TGTGCCAGCAGTTTCGACAGTCAAGAGACCCAGTACTTC
TRBJ2-3 | TRBD1 | TRBV18 | NA | CASSPGRGLDTQYF | TGTGCCAGCTCACCAGGCAGGGGGCTGGATACGCAGTATTTT
TRBJ2-3 | NA | TRBV5-1 | NA | CASSLVRDSTDTQYF | TGCGCCAGCAGCTTGGTCAGGGATAGCACAGATACGCAGTATTTT
TRBJ1-1 | TRBD1 | TRBV9 | NA | CASSVMTGGGEAFF | TGTGCCAGCAGCGTAATGACAGGGGGCGGTGAAGCTTTCTTT
TRBJ1-4 | TRBD1 | TRBV4-2 | NA | CASSQGQGATNEKLFF | TGTGCCAGCAGCCAAGGACAGGGTGCAACTAATGAAAAACTGTTTTTT